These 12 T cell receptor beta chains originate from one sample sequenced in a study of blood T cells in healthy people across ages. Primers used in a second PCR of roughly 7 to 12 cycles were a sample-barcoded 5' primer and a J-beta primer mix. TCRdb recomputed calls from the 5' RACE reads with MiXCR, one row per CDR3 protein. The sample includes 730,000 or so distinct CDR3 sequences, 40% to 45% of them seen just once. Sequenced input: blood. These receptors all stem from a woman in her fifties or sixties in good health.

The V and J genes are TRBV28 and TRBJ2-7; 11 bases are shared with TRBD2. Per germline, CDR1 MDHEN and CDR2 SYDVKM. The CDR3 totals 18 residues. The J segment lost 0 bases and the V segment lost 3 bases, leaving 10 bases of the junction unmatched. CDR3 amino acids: CASSFGRLTSGSSYEQYF. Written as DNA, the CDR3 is TGTGCCAGCAGTTTCGGTCGCCTCACTAGCGGGAGCTCCTACGAGCAGTACTTC.

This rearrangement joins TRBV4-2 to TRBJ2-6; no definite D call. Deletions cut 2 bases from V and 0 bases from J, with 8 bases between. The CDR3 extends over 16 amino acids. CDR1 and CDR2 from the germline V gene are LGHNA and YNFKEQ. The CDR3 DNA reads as TGTGCCAGCAGCCAACCTTTACCCTCTGGGGCCAACGTCCTGACTTTC. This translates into CASSQPLPSGANVLTF.

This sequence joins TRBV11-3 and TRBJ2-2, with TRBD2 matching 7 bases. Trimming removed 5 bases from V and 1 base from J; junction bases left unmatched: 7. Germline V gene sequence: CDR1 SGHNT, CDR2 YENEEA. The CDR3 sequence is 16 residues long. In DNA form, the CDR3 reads TGTGCCAGCAGCCGGGGGGTGGAGGTGAACACCGGGGAGCTGTTTTTT. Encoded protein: CASSRGVEVNTGELFF. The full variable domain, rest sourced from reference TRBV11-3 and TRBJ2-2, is EAGVVQSPRYKIIEKKQPVAFWCNPISGHNTLYWYLQNLGQGPELLIRYENEEAVDDSQLPKDRFSAERLKGVDSTLKIQPAELGDSAVYLCASSRGVEVNTGELFFGEGSRLTVL.

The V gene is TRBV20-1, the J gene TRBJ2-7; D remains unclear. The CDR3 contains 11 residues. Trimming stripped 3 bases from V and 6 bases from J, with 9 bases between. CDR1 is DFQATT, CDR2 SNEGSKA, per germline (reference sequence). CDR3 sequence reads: CSASPDSEQYF. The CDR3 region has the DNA TGCAGTGCTAGCCCCGATAGCGAGCAGTACTTC.

The CDR3 sequence: CSAPGKTPNTGELFF. CDR3 nucleotides: TGCAGTGCGCCAGGGAAGACCCCGAACACCGGGGAGCTGTTTTTT. V is TRBV20-1 and J is TRBJ2-2; tentative D call: TRBD1 (5 bases). CDR3 length: 15 amino acids. Germline V gene lookup returns CDR1 DFQATT and CDR2 SNEGSKA (reference sequence). With 6 bases removed from V and 0 bases from J, the gap between germline ends came to 14 bases.

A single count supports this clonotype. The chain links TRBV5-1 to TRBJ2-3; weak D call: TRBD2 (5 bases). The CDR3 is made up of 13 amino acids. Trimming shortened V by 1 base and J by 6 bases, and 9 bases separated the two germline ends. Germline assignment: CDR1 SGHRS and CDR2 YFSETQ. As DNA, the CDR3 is TGCGCCAGCAGCTTGACCGCGGGTGATACGCAGTATTTT. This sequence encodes CASSLTAGDTQYF.

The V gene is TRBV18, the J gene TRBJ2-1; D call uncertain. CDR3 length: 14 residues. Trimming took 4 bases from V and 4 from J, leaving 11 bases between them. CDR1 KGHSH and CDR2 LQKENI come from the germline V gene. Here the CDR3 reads CASSLMTRYNEQFF. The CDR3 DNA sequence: TGTGCCAGCTCACTGATGACCCGGTACAATGAGCAGTTCTTC.

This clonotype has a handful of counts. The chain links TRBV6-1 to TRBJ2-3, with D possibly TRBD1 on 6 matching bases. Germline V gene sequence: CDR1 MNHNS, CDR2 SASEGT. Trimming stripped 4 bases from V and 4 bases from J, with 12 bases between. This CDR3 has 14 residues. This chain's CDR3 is CASSGQANADTQYF. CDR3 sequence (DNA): TGTGCCAGCAGTGGACAGGCTAACGCAGATACGCAGTATTTT.

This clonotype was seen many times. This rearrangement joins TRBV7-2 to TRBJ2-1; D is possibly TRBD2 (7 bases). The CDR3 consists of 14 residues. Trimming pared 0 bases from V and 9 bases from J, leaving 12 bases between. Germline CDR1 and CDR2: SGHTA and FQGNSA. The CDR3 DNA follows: TGTGCCAGCAGCTTAGCGGGGGGGGCCGTTGAGCAGTTCTTC. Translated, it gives CASSLAGGAVEQFF.

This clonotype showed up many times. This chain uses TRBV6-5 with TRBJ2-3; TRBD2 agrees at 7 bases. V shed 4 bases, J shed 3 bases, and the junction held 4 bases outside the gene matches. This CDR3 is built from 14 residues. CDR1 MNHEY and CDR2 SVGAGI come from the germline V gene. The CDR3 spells CASSLSSGTDTQYF. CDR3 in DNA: TGTGCCAGCAGTTTGTCTAGCGGTACAGATACGCAGTATTTT.

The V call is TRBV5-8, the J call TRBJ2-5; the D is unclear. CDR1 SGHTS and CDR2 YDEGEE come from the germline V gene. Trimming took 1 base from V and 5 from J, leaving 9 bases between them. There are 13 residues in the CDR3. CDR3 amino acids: CASSLRSRETQYF. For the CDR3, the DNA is TGTGCCAGCAGCTTGAGGTCCCGGGAGACCCAGTACTTC. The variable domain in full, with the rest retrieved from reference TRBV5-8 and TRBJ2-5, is EAGVTQSPTHLIKTRGQQATLRCSPISGHTSVYWYQQALGLGLQFLLWYDEGEERNRGNFPPRFSGRQFPNYSSELNVNALELEDSALYLCASSLRSRETQYFGPGTRLLVL.

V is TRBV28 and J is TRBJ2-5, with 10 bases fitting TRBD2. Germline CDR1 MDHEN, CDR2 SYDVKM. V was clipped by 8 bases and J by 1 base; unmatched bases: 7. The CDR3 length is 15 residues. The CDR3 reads CASSGGLASQETQYF. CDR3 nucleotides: TGTGCCAGCTCGGGGGGACTAGCGTCCCAAGAGACCCAGTACTTC.